This T cell receptor (beta chain) is drawn from a study of spatial heterogeneity in lung cancer. General observations from the study: TCRs found ubiquitously expanded in tumor appeared in blood more at resection than at follow-up.

The time point is: sample taken at primary tumor resection. MiXCR was run by TCRdb on the 5' RACE reads, yielding one entry per CDR3 protein. This sample has tens of thousands of distinct CDR3 sequences, with less than 15% found just once. Germline CDR1 is MGHDK and CDR2 is SYGVNS. Trimming took 1 base from V and 8 from J; bases not matched to a gene: 15. The CDR3 consists of 18 residues. This clonotype was found a few times. Its antigen is not identified. This specimen consisted of PBMCs, obtained at surgery. This TCR was recovered from a male donor with early-stage non-small cell lung cancer. The V and J genes are TRBV25-1 and TRBJ2-3; TRBD2 aligns across 10 bases. The CDR3 DNA sequence: TGTGCCAGCAGTGAATCCCCATCTAGCGGGAGCCGAGCCCGTACGCAGTATTTT. This translates into CASSESPSSGSRARTQYF.